This T cell receptor beta chain is from a study of T cells in Graves' hyperthyroidism and ophthalmopathy. V was clipped by 8 bases and J by 1 base; unmatched bases: 19. CDR1 is MNHNS and CDR2 is SASEGT in the germline V gene. This CDR3 has 18 residues. This clonotype was seen more than once but under ten times. RNA transcripts provided the source from which TCR beta CDR3 regions were amplified. HTBI primers drove first-round RT-PCR of the TCR CDR3. One entry per CDR3 protein results from TCRdb running MiXCR on the multiplex PCR reads. Of hundreds of thousands of distinct CDR3 sequences detected, 18% appear once; the ten largest clones hold 16%.

The rearrangement joins TRBV6-1 to TRBJ1-2; 7 nucleotides agree with TRBD1. The sample comprised blood. This TCR was recovered from a woman aged 50 to 60 with Graves' hyperthyroidism that later progressed to Graves' ophthalmopathy. CDR3: CASLEFWVGGGGNYGYTF. The CDR3 nucleotides read TGTGCCAGCCTCGAATTTTGGGTGGGAGGGGGCGGTAACTATGGCTACACCTTC.